The 5 T cell receptor beta chains below all came from one sample that was sequenced in a study of blood T cell repertoires in COVID-19 (dated by TCRdb to 2018 to 2020). Receptor libraries were prepared by the immunoSEQ multiplex PCR assay. The source is immuneACCESS, and TCRdb retained only in-frame sequences with V and J called. Part of the clones is not carried over; for the studies checked, unresolved V genes explain less than half of this, and the remainder is unexplained. The sample has 170,000 or so clones on record, 75% to 90% of them singletons. In total, the top ten clones hold 6.2% of the sample. The sample consisted of PBMCs or T cells enriched from blood (not recorded which). The receptors were sampled from a man between 35 and 55 years old who had recovered from COVID-19.

J is TRBJ2-1 and V is TRBV13; 7 nucleotides align to TRBD1. Trimming cost V 6 bases and J 4 bases; bases outside gene matches: 9. The CDR3 length is 15 residues. CDR1 PRHDT and CDR2 FYEKMQ come from the germline V gene (reference sequence). The CDR3 loop reads CASRSPGTEYNEQFF. Here the CDR3 DNA reads TGTGCCAGCAGATCCCCGGGGACAGAATACAATGAGCAGTTCTTC.

The chain recombines TRBV6-5 with TRBJ2-5; 10 bases fit TRBD1. V trimming: 5 bases; J trimming: 4 bases; junction bases outside the gene matches: 1. CDR1 is MNHEY and CDR2 is SVGAGI in the germline V gene. The CDR3 length is 13 residues. This CDR3 reads CASSRDRGETQYF. The CDR3 DNA sequence: TGTGCCAGCAGTAGGGACAGGGGAGAGACCCAGTACTTC.

The chain recombines TRBV20-1 with TRBJ2-7; possibly TRBD2 for D (5 bases). The length of the CDR3 is 12 residues. The germline gives CDR1 DFQATT, CDR2 SNEGSKA (reference sequence). Trimming took off 3 bases at V and 2 bases at J, with 8 bases between the two ends. CDR3 loop: CSASAGPYEQYF. The CDR3 DNA sequence: TGCAGTGCTAGTGCGGGTCCCTACGAGCAGTACTTC.

The chain is built from TRBV5-1 and TRBJ2-7, with TRBD1 matching over 7 bases. CDR3 size: 16 residues. After removal of 2 bases from V and 7 bases from J, the junction contained 15 bases not matched to a gene. The germline V gene has CDR1 SGHRS and CDR2 YFSETQ. CDR3 residues: CASSFGTALALREQYF. The CDR3 coding sequence is TGCGCCAGCAGCTTCGGGACAGCACTCGCACTAAGGGAGCAGTACTTC.

V usage is TRBV28 and J usage is TRBJ1-3; D is ambiguous. V was clipped by 5 bases and J by 0 bases, with 14 bases between them. Germline V CDR1 and CDR2: MDHEN, SYDVKM. The CDR3 length is 16 residues. The CDR3 DNA sequence: TGTGCCAGCAGTGCGAGCGGCCAGATCTCTGGAAACACCATATATTTT. It yields the protein CASSASGQISGNTIYF.